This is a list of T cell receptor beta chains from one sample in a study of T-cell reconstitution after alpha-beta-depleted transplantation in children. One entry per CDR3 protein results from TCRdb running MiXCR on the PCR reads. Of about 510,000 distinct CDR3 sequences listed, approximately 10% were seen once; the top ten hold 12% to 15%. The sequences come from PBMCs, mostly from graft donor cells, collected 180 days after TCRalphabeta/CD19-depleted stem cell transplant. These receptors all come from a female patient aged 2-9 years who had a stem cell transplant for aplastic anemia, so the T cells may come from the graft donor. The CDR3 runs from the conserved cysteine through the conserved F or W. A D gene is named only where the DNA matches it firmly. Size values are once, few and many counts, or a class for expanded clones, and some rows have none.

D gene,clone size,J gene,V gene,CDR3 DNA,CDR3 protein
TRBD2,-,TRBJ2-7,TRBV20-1,TGCAGTGCCAGCGGGACTAGCGGACGCTTCTACGAGCAGTACTTC,CSASGTSGRFYEQYF
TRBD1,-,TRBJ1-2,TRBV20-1,TGCAGTGCTAGGGGGACCGGGACAGGAGGAGCCCCAACTAACTATGGCTACACCTTC,CSARGTGTGGAPTNYGYTF
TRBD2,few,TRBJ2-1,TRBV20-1,TGCAGTGCTAGAAATAGCGGGAGGTTTTACAATGAGCAGTTCTTC,CSARNSGRFYNEQFF
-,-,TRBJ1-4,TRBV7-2,TGTGCCAGCAGCTCCGTCCTCGGAGAACTGTTTTTT,CASSSVLGELFF
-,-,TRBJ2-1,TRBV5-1,TGCGCCAGCAGCGTCCGGGGCGAGCATGAGCAGTTCTTC,CASSVRGEHEQFF
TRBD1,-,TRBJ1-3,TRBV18,TGTGCCAGCTCACTGGACAGGCGCTCTGGAAACACCATATATTTT,CASSLDRRSGNTIYF
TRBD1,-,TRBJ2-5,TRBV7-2,TGTGCCAGCAGACGGGACAGACAAGAGACCCAGTACTTC,CASRRDRQETQYF
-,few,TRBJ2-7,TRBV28,TGTGCCAGCAGTTTAAACCAGTACGAGCAGTACTTC,CASSLNQYEQYF
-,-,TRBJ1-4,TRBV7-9,TGTGCCAGCAGTTTCGGGATGGGCTTATGGGAGGAAAAACTGTTTTTT,CASSFGMGLWEEKLFF
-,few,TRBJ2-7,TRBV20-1,TGCAGTGCTAGAGATCCCCAGCGGGCCTTGTACGAGCAGTACTTC,CSARDPQRALYEQYF
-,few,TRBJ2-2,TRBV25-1,TGTGCCAGCAGCGAGGGACACCCAAACACCGGGGAGCTGTTTTTT,CASSEGHPNTGELFF
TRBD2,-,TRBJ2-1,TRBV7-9,TGTGCCAGCAGCCCATCCGGGACTAGCCGGGATGAGCAGTTCTTC,CASSPSGTSRDEQFF
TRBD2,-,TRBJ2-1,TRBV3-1,TGTGCCAGCAGCTCTCGGACTAGCGGGAGTCCGAATGAGCAGTTCTTC,CASSSRTSGSPNEQFF
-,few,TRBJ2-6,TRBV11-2,TGTGCCAGCAGCTCCCCCCGGATTGATCGAGGGTTAGGGGCCAACGTCCTGACTTTC,CASSSPRIDRGLGANVLTF
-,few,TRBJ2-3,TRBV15,TGTGCCACCAGCAGACCCTCTGGTAGGGGCGGCCTACGGGCAGATACGCAGTATTTT,CATSRPSGRGGLRADTQYF
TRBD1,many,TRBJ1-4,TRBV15,TGTGCCACCAGCAGAGATCGGACAGGGGTAGAAAAACTGTTTTTT,CATSRDRTGVEKLFF
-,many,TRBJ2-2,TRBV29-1,TGCAGCGTTGAAGATAGAGTCAGCACCGGGGAGCTGTTTTTT,CSVEDRVSTGELFF
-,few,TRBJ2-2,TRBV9,TGTGCCAGCAGCGTAGAACAGCCCAACACCGGGGAGCTGTTTTTT,CASSVEQPNTGELFF
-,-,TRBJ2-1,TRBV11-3,TGTGCCAGCATCCTCCGGGGAGGGGGGGGGAGGGGTAATGAGCAGTTCTTC,CASILRGGGGRGNEQFF
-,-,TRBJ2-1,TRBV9,TGTGCCAGCAGCGTAGGTTCGGGCCCGAGCTCCTACAATGAGCAGTTCTTC,CASSVGSGPSSYNEQFF
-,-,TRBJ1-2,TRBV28,TGTGCCAGCAGTTTACCACCTAAGGGGTATGGCTACACCTTC,CASSLPPKGYGYTF
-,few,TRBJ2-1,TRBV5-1,TGCGCCAGCAGTCCTTATAGCTCCTACAATGAGCAGTTCTTC,CASSPYSSYNEQFF
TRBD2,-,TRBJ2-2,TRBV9,TGTGCCAGCAGCGTGACTAGCGGGAGTTTAACCAGGGAGCTGTTTTTT,CASSVTSGSLTRELFF
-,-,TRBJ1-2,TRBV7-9,TGTGCCAGCACCTCACTATTTGTAGGGGATGGCTACACCTTC,CASTSLFVGDGYTF
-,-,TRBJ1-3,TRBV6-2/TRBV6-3,TGTGCCAGCAGCCCGCGCCGTGCTTCGGGAAACACCATATATTTT,CASSPRRASGNTIYF
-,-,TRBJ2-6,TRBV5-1,TGCGCCAGCAGCCAAGGACAGCTCTCTGGGGCCAACGTCCTGACTTTC,CASSQGQLSGANVLTF
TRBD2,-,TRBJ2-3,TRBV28,TGTGCCAGCAGTTTCATCACTAGCGGGAGGGCCGAAGATACGCAGTATTTT,CASSFITSGRAEDTQYF
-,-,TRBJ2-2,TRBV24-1,TGTGCCACCAGTGATTTGCGAGGGTTTAACACCGGGGAGCTGTTTTTT,CATSDLRGFNTGELFF
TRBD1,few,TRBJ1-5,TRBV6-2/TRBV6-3,TGTGCCAGCAGTAGGGGACAGAATCAGCCCCAGCATTTT,CASSRGQNQPQHF
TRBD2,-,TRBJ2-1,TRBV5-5,TGTGCCAGCAGCTTCCGACTAGCGGGTCTCGCCTACAATGAGCAGTTCTTC,CASSFRLAGLAYNEQFF
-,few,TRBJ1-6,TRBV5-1,TGCGCCAGCAGCTTGCCGGACAGACCCCTCCACTTT,CASSLPDRPLHF
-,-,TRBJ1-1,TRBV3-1,TGTGCCAGCAGCCAACCGGCGGTACGGAACACTGAAGCTTTCTTT,CASSQPAVRNTEAFF
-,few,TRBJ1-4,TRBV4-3,TGCGCCAGCAGCCAAGTGCAGGGCGCAACTAATGAAAAACTGTTTTTT,CASSQVQGATNEKLFF
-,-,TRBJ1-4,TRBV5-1,TGCGCCAGCAGCTCAACGGGACCGGGGGAAAAACTGTTTTTT,CASSSTGPGEKLFF
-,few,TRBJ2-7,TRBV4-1,TGCGCCAGCAGCCAAGGAATGAGGGACGAGCAGTACTTC,CASSQGMRDEQYF
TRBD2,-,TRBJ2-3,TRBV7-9,TGTGCCAGCAGCGGCAGACTAGCGGGAGGATTCACAGATACGCAGTATTTT,CASSGRLAGGFTDTQYF
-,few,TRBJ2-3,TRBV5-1,TGCGCCAGAGACACCTCTAGCACAGATACGCAGTATTTT,CARDTSSTDTQYF
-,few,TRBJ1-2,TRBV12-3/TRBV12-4,TGTGCCAGCAGTCCCGCCCGGGCTCCAAAAGCCTATGGCTACACCTTC,CASSPARAPKAYGYTF
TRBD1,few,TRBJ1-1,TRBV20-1,TGCAGTGCTAGAGATGGCGGTCAGGGGGCGCGGTCGGGAATCTTT,CSARDGGQGARSGIF
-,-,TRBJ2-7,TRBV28,TGTGCCAGCAGTTTAAGGGCGGGCGAGCAGTACTTC,CASSLRAGEQYF
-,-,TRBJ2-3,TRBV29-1,TGCAGCGTTGGGAGGCAGCTAAATACGCAGTATTTT,CSVGRQLNTQYF
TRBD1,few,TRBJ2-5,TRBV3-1,TGTGCCAGCAGCCCAACAGGGGCTGAAGAGACCCAGTACTTC,CASSPTGAEETQYF
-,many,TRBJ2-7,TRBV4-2,TGTGCCAGCAGCCAAGAGCCCTTGAGGGAGCTGGTCTACGAGCAGTACTTC,CASSQEPLRELVYEQYF